These T cell receptor beta chains were read from a single sample in a study of chemoradiotherapy in HPV16-positive cancers. Assay: immunoSEQ multiplex PCR; the TCRdb copy retains only in-frame clones and omits some. Of about 15,000 clones listed, approximately 91% are singletons. Sample: blood, taken from a patient who underwent chemoradiotherapy. All receptors derive from a human donor with HPV-associated anogenital cancer. CDR3s include the opening cysteine and the closing phenylalanine or tryptophan. D genes are given only for firm matches. Clone size is given for some rows only: seen once, a few or many times, or a class if the clone is expanded.

CDR3 protein: CASRFGQAPREQYF
CDR3 DNA: TGTGCCAGTAGATTTGGGCAGGCTCCGCGCGAGCAGTACTTC
clone size: NA
V gene: TRBV19
D gene: NA
J gene: TRBJ2-7

CDR3 protein: CASTKWDRASNTGELFF
CDR3 DNA: TGTGCCAGCACTAAATGGGACAGAGCCAGTAACACCGGGGAGCTGTTTTTT
clone size: NA
V gene: TRBV7-6
D gene: TRBD1
J gene: TRBJ2-2

CDR3 protein: CASSRWGLAEGETQYF
CDR3 DNA: TGCGCCAGCAGCCGCTGGGGACTAGCGGAGGGAGAGACCCAGTACTTC
clone size: NA
V gene: TRBV4-1
D gene: TRBD2
J gene: TRBJ2-5

CDR3 protein: CASSQEGMREQYF
CDR3 DNA: TGCGCCAGCAGCCAAGAAGGGATGCGGGAGCAGTACTTC
clone size: NA
V gene: TRBV4-1
D gene: NA
J gene: TRBJ2-7

CDR3 protein: CASSPRTSGYNEQFF
CDR3 DNA: TGTGCCAGCAGCCCTCGGACTAGCGGATACAATGAGCAGTTCTTC
clone size: NA
V gene: TRBV7-2
D gene: TRBD2
J gene: TRBJ2-1

CDR3 protein: CASSLEVGTDTQYF
CDR3 DNA: TGCGCCAGCAGCTTGGAGGTGGGGACAGATACGCAGTATTTT
clone size: NA
V gene: TRBV5-1
D gene: NA
J gene: TRBJ2-3

CDR3 protein: CASSPLMLGTEAFF
CDR3 DNA: TGTGCCAGTAGCCCGTTGATGTTGGGCACTGAAGCTTTCTTT
clone size: NA
V gene: TRBV19
D gene: NA
J gene: TRBJ1-1

CDR3 protein: CASSESINTIYF
CDR3 DNA: TGTGCCAGCAGTGAATCGATAAACACCATATATTTT
clone size: NA
V gene: TRBV2
D gene: NA
J gene: TRBJ1-3

CDR3 protein: CASSLGDTLYEQYF
CDR3 DNA: TGTGCCAGCAGCTTGGGGGACACCCTCTACGAGCAGTACTTC
clone size: NA
V gene: TRBV5-3
D gene: NA
J gene: TRBJ2-7

CDR3 protein: CASSPRGGSAEAFF
CDR3 DNA: TGTGCCAGCAGCCCGAGAGGGGGCTCGGCTGAAGCTTTCTTT
clone size: NA
V gene: TRBV13
D gene: TRBD1
J gene: TRBJ1-1

CDR3 protein: CASSPGANTDTQYF
CDR3 DNA: TGTGCCAGCTCACCGGGGGCGAACACAGATACGCAGTATTTT
clone size: NA
V gene: TRBV18
D gene: NA
J gene: TRBJ2-3

CDR3 protein: CAIQGGNEQFF
CDR3 DNA: TGTGCCATCCAGGGGGGCAATGAGCAGTTCTTC
clone size: NA
V gene: TRBV6-6
D gene: NA
J gene: TRBJ2-1

CDR3 protein: CASRGQGSSGELFF
CDR3 DNA: TGTGCCAGCAGGGGACAGGGGTCGTCCGGGGAGCTGTTTTTT
clone size: NA
V gene: TRBV2
D gene: TRBD1
J gene: TRBJ2-2

CDR3 protein: CASSLSFYETQYF
CDR3 DNA: TGTGCCAGCAGCTTGTCCTTTTATGAGACCCAGTACTTC
clone size: NA
V gene: TRBV5-8
D gene: NA
J gene: TRBJ2-5

CDR3 protein: CASSELGTYNSPLHF
CDR3 DNA: TGTGCCAGCAGTGAATTAGGGACCTATAATTCACCCCTCCACTTT
clone size: NA
V gene: TRBV6-1
D gene: NA
J gene: TRBJ1-6

CDR3 protein: CASSPLAGARTDTQYF
CDR3 DNA: TGCGCCAGCAGCCCCCTAGCGGGGGCAAGGACAGATACGCAGTATTTT
clone size: NA
V gene: TRBV4-1
D gene: TRBD2
J gene: TRBJ2-3

CDR3 protein: CASSVGSGNTEAFF
CDR3 DNA: TGTGCCAGCAGCGTAGGCAGCGGGAACACTGAAGCTTTCTTT
clone size: NA
V gene: TRBV9
D gene: NA
J gene: TRBJ1-1

CDR3 protein: CASSEQWLAGGYNEQFF
CDR3 DNA: TGTGCCAGCAGTGAGCAGTGGCTAGCGGGGGGGTACAATGAGCAGTTCTTC
clone size: NA
V gene: TRBV6-1
D gene: TRBD2
J gene: TRBJ2-1

CDR3 protein: CAWSGGLAVQETQYF
CDR3 DNA: TGTGCCTGGAGTGGGGGACTAGCGGTACAAGAGACCCAGTACTTC
clone size: NA
V gene: TRBV30
D gene: TRBD2
J gene: TRBJ2-5

CDR3 protein: CASSLDAYNSPLHF
CDR3 DNA: TGTGCCAGTAGTTTAGACGCCTATAATTCACCCCTCCACTTT
clone size: NA
V gene: TRBV19
D gene: NA
J gene: TRBJ1-6

CDR3 protein: CASSLIAGGLNEQFF
CDR3 DNA: TGCGCCAGCAGCTTAATAGCGGGGGGGCTGAATGAGCAGTTCTTC
clone size: NA
V gene: TRBV5-1
D gene: TRBD2
J gene: TRBJ2-1

CDR3 protein: CASSADFAGTKTQYF
CDR3 DNA: TGTGCCAGCAGTGCTGATTTCGCGGGGACGAAGACCCAGTACTTC
clone size: NA
V gene: TRBV2
D gene: NA
J gene: TRBJ2-5

CDR3 protein: CASSSLRGGPYEQYF
CDR3 DNA: TGTGCCAGCAGCTCCCTGCGAGGGGGGCCTTACGAGCAGTACTTC
clone size: NA
V gene: TRBV11-2
D gene: NA
J gene: TRBJ2-7

CDR3 protein: CASSPRFFGANEQFF
CDR3 DNA: TGTGCCAGTAGCCCACGTTTTTTTGGGGCCAATGAGCAGTTCTTC
clone size: NA
V gene: TRBV19
D gene: NA
J gene: TRBJ2-1

CDR3 protein: CASSREGETQYF
CDR3 DNA: TGCGCCAGCAGCCGGGAGGGGGAGACCCAGTACTTC
clone size: NA
V gene: TRBV5-1
D gene: TRBD2
J gene: TRBJ2-5

CDR3 protein: CASSLGPGPNEKLFF
CDR3 DNA: TGTGCCAGCAGCTTGGGCCCAGGCCCTAATGAAAAACTGTTTTTT
clone size: NA
V gene: TRBV5-5
D gene: NA
J gene: TRBJ1-4

CDR3 protein: CASSPRADTEAFF
CDR3 DNA: TGTGCCAGCAGCCCCCGGGCTGACACTGAAGCTTTCTTT
clone size: NA
V gene: TRBV7-2
D gene: NA
J gene: TRBJ1-1

CDR3 protein: CASSLDREGGYTF
CDR3 DNA: TGTGCCAGCTCACTGGACAGGGAGGGTGGCTACACCTTC
clone size: NA
V gene: TRBV18
D gene: TRBD1
J gene: TRBJ1-2

CDR3 protein: CASSSRVYGNTIYF
CDR3 DNA: TGTGCCAGCAGTTCCAGGGTATATGGAAACACCATATATTTT
clone size: NA
V gene: TRBV6-5
D gene: NA
J gene: TRBJ1-3

CDR3 protein: CASSYNRDRGSEQYF
CDR3 DNA: TGTGCCAGCAGTTACAACCGGGACAGGGGGAGCGAGCAGTACTTC
clone size: few
V gene: TRBV6-5
D gene: TRBD1
J gene: TRBJ2-7

CDR3 protein: CASSFSAGVSAEAFF
CDR3 DNA: TGTGCCAGCAGCTTCAGTGCAGGGGTTAGCGCTGAAGCTTTCTTT
clone size: NA
V gene: TRBV11-1
D gene: NA
J gene: TRBJ1-1

CDR3 protein: CAWSVGGQGDTEAFF
CDR3 DNA: TGTGCCTGGAGTGTAGGAGGGCAGGGTGACACTGAAGCTTTCTTT
clone size: NA
V gene: TRBV30
D gene: NA
J gene: TRBJ1-1

CDR3 protein: CASSDTAAGADTQYF
CDR3 DNA: TGTGCCAGCAGTGACACGGCCGCGGGCGCAGATACGCAGTATTTT
clone size: NA
V gene: TRBV6-4
D gene: NA
J gene: TRBJ2-3

CDR3 protein: CSVGGASSYEQYF
CDR3 DNA: TGCAGCGTTGGAGGGGCTAGCTCCTACGAGCAGTACTTC
clone size: once
V gene: TRBV29-1
D gene: NA
J gene: TRBJ2-7

CDR3 protein: CASTRSGTNYGYTF
CDR3 DNA: TGTGCCAGCACAAGGTCGGGGACAAACTATGGCTACACCTTC
clone size: NA
V gene: TRBV27
D gene: NA
J gene: TRBJ1-2

CDR3 protein: CASRPPTGNTGELFF
CDR3 DNA: TGTGCCAGCAGGCCCCCGACAGGGAACACCGGGGAGCTGTTTTTT
clone size: NA
V gene: TRBV2
D gene: NA
J gene: TRBJ2-2

CDR3 protein: CASGERLSRGGRKRTDTQYF
CDR3 DNA: TGTGCCAGTGGAGAAAGGTTGTCGCGGGGGGGCCGCAAACGCACAGATACGCAGTATTTT
clone size: NA
V gene: TRBV19
D gene: TRBD2
J gene: TRBJ2-3

CDR3 protein: CASSYEGFTGELFF
CDR3 DNA: TGTGCCAGCAGTTACGAGGGATTCACCGGGGAGCTGTTTTTT
clone size: NA
V gene: TRBV6-5
D gene: NA
J gene: TRBJ2-2

CDR3 protein: CASSPPGGSYNEQFF
CDR3 DNA: TGTGCCAGCTCACCCCCAGGTGGCTCCTACAATGAGCAGTTCTTC
clone size: NA
V gene: TRBV18
D gene: NA
J gene: TRBJ2-1

CDR3 protein: CASSNRDQSQEQFF
CDR3 DNA: TGTGCCAGCAGTAACCGGGACCAGTCCCAGGAGCAGTTCTTC
clone size: NA
V gene: TRBV6-1
D gene: NA
J gene: TRBJ2-1

CDR3 protein: CASSFQVGTQETQYF
CDR3 DNA: TGTGCCAGCAGCTTTCAGGTCGGGACCCAAGAGACCCAGTACTTC
clone size: NA
V gene: TRBV7-2
D gene: NA
J gene: TRBJ2-5

CDR3 protein: CASSKRQGTDTQYF
CDR3 DNA: TGTGCCAGCAGCAAAAGACAGGGCACAGATACGCAGTATTTT
clone size: NA
V gene: TRBV11-3
D gene: NA
J gene: TRBJ2-3

CDR3 protein: CASSATGTENQPQHF
CDR3 DNA: TGTGCCAGCAGCGCAACCGGGACGGAGAATCAGCCCCAGCATTTT
clone size: NA
V gene: TRBV9
D gene: NA
J gene: TRBJ1-5

CDR3 protein: CASSFSYEQYF
CDR3 DNA: TGTGCCAGCAGCTTCTCCTACGAGCAGTACTTC
clone size: few
V gene: TRBV7-2
D gene: NA
J gene: TRBJ2-7

CDR3 protein: CASSTPDRPNEQFF
CDR3 DNA: TGTGCCAGCAGCACCCCGGACAGACCTAATGAGCAGTTCTTC
clone size: few
V gene: TRBV14
D gene: NA
J gene: TRBJ2-1

CDR3 protein: CASSEGAKNYGYTF
CDR3 DNA: TGTGCCAGCAGTGAGGGGGCAAAGAACTATGGCTACACCTTC
clone size: NA
V gene: TRBV6-1
D gene: NA
J gene: TRBJ1-2

CDR3 protein: CASKTPPGQGYTEAFF
CDR3 DNA: TGTGCCAGTAAAACACCGCCGGGACAGGGTTACACTGAAGCTTTCTTT
clone size: NA
V gene: TRBV19
D gene: TRBD1
J gene: TRBJ1-1

CDR3 protein: CASSKTGRASNYGYTF
CDR3 DNA: TGTGCCAGCAGCAAAACCGGGAGAGCGTCTAACTATGGCTACACCTTC
clone size: NA
V gene: TRBV11-2
D gene: NA
J gene: TRBJ1-2

CDR3 protein: CASSLASGTGDNF
CDR3 DNA: TGCGCCAGCAGCTTGGCGTCCGGGACAGGGGACAACTTC
clone size: NA
V gene: TRBV5-1
D gene: TRBD1
J gene: TRBJ2-4

CDR3 protein: CASSDWGRNTGELFF
CDR3 DNA: TGTGCCAGCAGTGATTGGGGGCGGAACACCGGGGAGCTGTTTTTT
clone size: NA
V gene: TRBV2
D gene: NA
J gene: TRBJ2-2

CDR3 protein: CASSKGLLNEQFF
CDR3 DNA: TGTGCCAGCAGTAAGGGATTGTTGAATGAGCAGTTCTTC
clone size: NA
V gene: TRBV2
D gene: NA
J gene: TRBJ2-1

CDR3 protein: CASSIQGVGEQYF
CDR3 DNA: TGTGCCAGTAGTATTCAGGGGGTGGGCGAGCAGTACTTC
clone size: NA
V gene: TRBV19
D gene: TRBD1
J gene: TRBJ2-7

CDR3 protein: CASKGSGGSNQPQHF
CDR3 DNA: TGTGCCAGCAAGGGGTCTGGGGGGAGCAATCAGCCCCAGCATTTT
clone size: NA
V gene: TRBV6-5
D gene: NA
J gene: TRBJ1-5

CDR3 protein: CASRTGGFTEAFF
CDR3 DNA: TGTGCCAGCAGAACAGGGGGCTTCACTGAAGCTTTCTTT
clone size: once
V gene: TRBV7-9
D gene: TRBD1
J gene: TRBJ1-1

CDR3 protein: CASSVLRVENYGYTF
CDR3 DNA: TGTGCCAGTAGTGTTCTGAGGGTTGAAAACTATGGCTACACCTTC
clone size: once
V gene: TRBV19
D gene: NA
J gene: TRBJ1-2